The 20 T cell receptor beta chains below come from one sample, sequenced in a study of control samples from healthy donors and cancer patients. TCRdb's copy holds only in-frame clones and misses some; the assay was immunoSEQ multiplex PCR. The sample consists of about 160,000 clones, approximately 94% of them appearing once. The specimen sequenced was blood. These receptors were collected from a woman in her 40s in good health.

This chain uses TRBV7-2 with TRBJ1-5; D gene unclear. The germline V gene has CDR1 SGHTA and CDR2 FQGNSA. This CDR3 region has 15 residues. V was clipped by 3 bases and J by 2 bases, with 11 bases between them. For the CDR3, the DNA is TGTGCCAGCAGCTTCGAAAGTTCCCGCAATCAGCCCCAGCATTTT. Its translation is CASSFESSRNQPQHF.

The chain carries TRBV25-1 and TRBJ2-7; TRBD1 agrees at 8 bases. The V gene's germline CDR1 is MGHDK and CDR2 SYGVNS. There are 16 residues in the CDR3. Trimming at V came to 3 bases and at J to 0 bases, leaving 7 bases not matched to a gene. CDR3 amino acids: CASSDSWDRSSYEQYF. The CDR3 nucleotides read TGTGCCAGCAGTGATTCCTGGGACAGGAGCTCCTACGAGCAGTACTTC.

DNA of the CDR3: TGTGCCAGCAGCTCGGGCGGGTTGTCCGGGGAGCTGTTTTTT. Its protein product is CASSSGGLSGELFF. This chain links TRBV7-6 with TRBJ2-2; tentative D call: TRBD2 (5 bases). Germline CDR1 SGHVS, CDR2 FNYEAQ. Between the trimmed V and J ends, which lost 4 bases and 6 bases, there was a span of 12 bases. The CDR3 extends over 14 amino acids. Drawing the rest from reference TRBV7-6 and TRBJ2-2, the complete variable domain is GAGVSQSPRYKVTKRGQDVALRCDPISGHVSLYWYRQALGQGPEFLTYFNYEAQQDKSGLPNDRFSAERPEGSISTLTIQRTEQRDSAMYRCASSSGGLSGELFFGEGSRLTVL.

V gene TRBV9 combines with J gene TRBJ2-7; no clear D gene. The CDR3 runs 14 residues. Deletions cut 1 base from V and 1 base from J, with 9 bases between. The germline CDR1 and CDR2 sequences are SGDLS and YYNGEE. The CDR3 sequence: CASSVSATSYEQYF. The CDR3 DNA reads TGTGCCAGCAGCGTATCCGCCACGTCCTACGAGCAGTACTTC.

The CDR3 sequence is CASSQTGADTEAFF. CDR3 bases: TGTGCCAGCAGCCAAACAGGGGCTGACACTGAAGCTTTCTTT. The chain couples TRBV6-5 to TRBJ1-1; 7 nucleotides match TRBD1. The V gene's germline CDR1 is MNHEY and CDR2 SVGAGI. This CDR3 is built from 14 residues. V was clipped by 6 bases and J by 3 bases; unmatched bases: 7.

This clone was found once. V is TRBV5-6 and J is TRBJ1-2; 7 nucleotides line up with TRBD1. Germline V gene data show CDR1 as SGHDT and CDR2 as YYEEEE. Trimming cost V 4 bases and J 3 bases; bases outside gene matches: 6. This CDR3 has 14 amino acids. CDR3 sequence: CASSGGGKHYGYTF. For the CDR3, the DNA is TGTGCCAGCAGCGGAGGGGGCAAACACTATGGCTACACCTTC.

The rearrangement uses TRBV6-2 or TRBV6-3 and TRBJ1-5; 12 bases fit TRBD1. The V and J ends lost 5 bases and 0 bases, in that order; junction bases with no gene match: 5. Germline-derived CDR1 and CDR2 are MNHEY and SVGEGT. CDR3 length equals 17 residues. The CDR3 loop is CASSPRDRGLSNQPQHF. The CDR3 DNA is TGTGCCAGCAGTCCCCGGGACAGGGGGCTTAGCAATCAGCCCCAGCATTTT.

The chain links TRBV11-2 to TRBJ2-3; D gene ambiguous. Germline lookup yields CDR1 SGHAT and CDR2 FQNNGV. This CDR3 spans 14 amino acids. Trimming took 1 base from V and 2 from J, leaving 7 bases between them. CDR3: CASSLGLFTDTQYF. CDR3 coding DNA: TGTGCCAGCAGCTTAGGTTTGTTCACAGATACGCAGTATTTT.

The CDR3 DNA follows: TGCGCCAGCAGTTCCAGCACTACCACCTACGAGCAGTACTTC. This codes for CASSSSTTTYEQYF. The chain links TRBV5-1 to TRBJ2-7, with D hard to call. The ends were cut back, 5 bases at V and 2 bases at J, with 14 bases in the middle. CDR1 and CDR2 (germline): SGHRS, YFSETQ. CDR3 length: 14 amino acids. The variable domain in full, with the rest retrieved from reference TRBV5-1 and TRBJ2-7, is KAGVTQTPRYLIKTRGQQVTLSCSPISGHRSVSWYQQTPGQGLQFLFEYFSETQRNKGNFPGRFSGRQFSNSRSEMNVSTLELGDSALYLCASSSSTTTYEQYFGPGTRLTVT.

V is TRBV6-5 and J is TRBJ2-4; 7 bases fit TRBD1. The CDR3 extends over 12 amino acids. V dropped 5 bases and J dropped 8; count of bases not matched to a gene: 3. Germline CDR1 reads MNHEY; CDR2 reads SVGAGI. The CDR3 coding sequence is TGTGCCAGCAGTAGAGGACAGGACATTCAGTACTTC. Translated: CASSRGQDIQYF.

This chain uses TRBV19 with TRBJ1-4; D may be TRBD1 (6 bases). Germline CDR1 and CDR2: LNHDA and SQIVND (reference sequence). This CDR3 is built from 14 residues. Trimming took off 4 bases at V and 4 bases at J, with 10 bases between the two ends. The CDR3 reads CASSKGGFNEKLFF. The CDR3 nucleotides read TGTGCCAGTAGTAAAGGGGGGTTTAATGAAAAACTGTTTTTT.

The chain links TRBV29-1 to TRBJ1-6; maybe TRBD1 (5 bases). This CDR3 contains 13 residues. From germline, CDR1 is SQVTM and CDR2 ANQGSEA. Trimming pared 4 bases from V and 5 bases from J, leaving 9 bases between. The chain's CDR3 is CSVAWGDNSPLHF. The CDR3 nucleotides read TGCAGCGTTGCCTGGGGGGATAATTCACCCCTCCACTTT.

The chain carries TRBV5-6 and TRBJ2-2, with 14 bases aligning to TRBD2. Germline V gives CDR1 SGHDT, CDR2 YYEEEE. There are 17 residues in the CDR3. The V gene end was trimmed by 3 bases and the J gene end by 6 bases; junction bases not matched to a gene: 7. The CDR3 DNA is TGTGCCAGCAGCTCTATGGGACTAGCGGGAGTCGCCGGGGAGCTGTTTTTT. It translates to CASSSMGLAGVAGELFF.

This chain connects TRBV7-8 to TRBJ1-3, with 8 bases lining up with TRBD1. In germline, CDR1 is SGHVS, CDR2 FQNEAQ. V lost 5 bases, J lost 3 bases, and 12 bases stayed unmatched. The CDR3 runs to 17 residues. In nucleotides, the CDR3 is TGTGCCAGCAGCCGGGAGCCAGGGGGCGTAATTGGAAACACCATATATTTT. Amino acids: CASSREPGGVIGNTIYF.

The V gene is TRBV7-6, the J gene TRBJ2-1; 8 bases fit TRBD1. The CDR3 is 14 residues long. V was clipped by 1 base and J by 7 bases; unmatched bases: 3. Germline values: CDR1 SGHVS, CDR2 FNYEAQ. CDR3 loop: CASSLGTGGNEQFF. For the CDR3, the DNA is TGTGCCAGCAGCTTAGGAACAGGGGGGAATGAGCAGTTCTTC.

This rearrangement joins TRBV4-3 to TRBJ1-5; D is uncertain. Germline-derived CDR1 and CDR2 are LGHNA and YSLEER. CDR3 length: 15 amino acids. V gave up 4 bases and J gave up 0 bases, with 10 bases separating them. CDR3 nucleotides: TGCGCCAGCAGCCCAACACAGTATAGCAATCAGCCCCAGCATTTT. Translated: CASSPTQYSNQPQHF.

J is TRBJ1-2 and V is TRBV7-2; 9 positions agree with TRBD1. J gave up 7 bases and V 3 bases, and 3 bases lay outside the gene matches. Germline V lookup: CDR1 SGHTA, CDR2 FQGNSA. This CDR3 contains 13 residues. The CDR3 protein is CASSFQDRGGYTF. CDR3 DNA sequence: TGTGCCAGCAGCTTCCAGGACAGGGGTGGCTACACCTTC.

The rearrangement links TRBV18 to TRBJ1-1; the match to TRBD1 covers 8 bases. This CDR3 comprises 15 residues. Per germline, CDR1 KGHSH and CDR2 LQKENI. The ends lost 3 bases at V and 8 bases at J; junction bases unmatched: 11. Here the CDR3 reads CASSPQPGTGPEAFF. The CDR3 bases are TGTGCCAGCTCACCCCAACCTGGGACAGGACCAGAAGCTTTCTTT.

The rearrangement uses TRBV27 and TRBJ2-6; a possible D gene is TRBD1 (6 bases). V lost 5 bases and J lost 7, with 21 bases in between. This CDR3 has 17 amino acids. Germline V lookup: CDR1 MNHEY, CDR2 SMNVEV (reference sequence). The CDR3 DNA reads TGTGCCAGCAGTCGGACAGCCTTATATAGTGGAGCCAACGTCCTGACTTTC. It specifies CASSRTALYSGANVLTF.

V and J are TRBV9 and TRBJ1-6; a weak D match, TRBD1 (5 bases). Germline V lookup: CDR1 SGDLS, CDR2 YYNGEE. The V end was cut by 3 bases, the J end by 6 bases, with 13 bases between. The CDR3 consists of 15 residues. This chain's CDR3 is CASSAIQVPNSPLHF. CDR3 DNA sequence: TGTGCCAGCAGCGCGATACAGGTCCCTAATTCACCCCTCCACTTT.